This T cell receptor beta chain derives from a study of T cell clonality in common variable immunodeficiency. Broader study findings: Compared with controls, CVID subjects had fewer shared TCRbeta clones. Compared with healthy controls, CVID subjects showed increased TCRbeta clonality, mostly in about a third.

This clone was counted many times. Its antigen is not identified. The read is 3 residues too short to cover the CDR3 end, so that end is filled in from the germline J gene. Trimming took off 7 bases at V and 2 bases at J, with 4 bases between the two ends. Germline V gene sequence: CDR1 SQVTM, CDR2 ANQGSEA. CDR3 length: 10 amino acids. TCRdb's copy holds only in-frame clones and misses some; the assay was immunoSEQ multiplex PCR. The sample was found to contain approximately 45,000 clones, and every one recurs. The TCR originated in a person aged 18 to 69 in good health. V gene TRBV29-1 combines with J gene TRBJ2-3; unclear D gene. Sequencing used peripheral blood mononuclear cells. The DNA read from the CDR3 is TGCAGCGCAGACACAGATACG. Translation gives CSADTDT. In full, the CDR3 is CSADTDTQYF.